These 21 T cell receptor beta chains came from one sample sequenced in a study of cytomegalovirus exposure and HLA in healthy donors. The PCR contained 60 Vbeta and 13 Jbeta primers. The protocol was immunoSEQ multiplex PCR, while the TCRdb copy is restricted to in-frame clones and leaves out a portion. The table records 90,000 to 150,000 clones, about 80% of them present only once. Input material: PBMCs. The receptors here all came from a female donor in good health and CMV-seronegative.

The rearrangement links TRBV7-9 to TRBJ1-2; the match to TRBD1 covers 9 bases. This CDR3 comprises 15 residues. Germline trimming cut 7 bases from V and 6 bases from J; bases unmatched to any gene: 12. Looked up from germline, CDR1 is SEHNR and CDR2 is FQNEAQ (reference sequence). CDR3 in DNA: TGTGCCAGCATACCTTTCGCCGACAGGGGGGATGGCTACACCTTC. Translated, it gives CASIPFADRGDGYTF.

The chain employs TRBV30 and TRBJ2-3, with a possible D match to TRBD1 (6 bases). V lost 6 bases to trimming and J lost 1 base, with 14 bases between them. CDR3 length: 14 amino acids. The V gene's germline CDR1 is GTSNPN and CDR2 SVGIG (reference sequence). This chain's CDR3 is CACQGLSGTDTQYF. For the CDR3, the DNA is TGTGCCTGCCAGGGGCTCTCTGGCACAGATACGCAGTATTTT.

The chain carries TRBV6-1 and TRBJ2-5, with 8 bases that match TRBD1. The CDR3 consists of 16 residues. J was trimmed by 1 base and V by 4 bases; bases with no gene match: 8. The germline CDR1 and CDR2 sequences are MNHNS and SASEGT. The CDR3 DNA reads as TGTGCCAGCAGTGTTTCGAGAGGGACAGGCCAAGAGACCCAGTACTTC. It is translated as CASSVSRGTGQETQYF.

V usage is TRBV9 and J usage is TRBJ2-5; TRBD2 agrees at 7 bases. This CDR3 region has 14 residues. Germline V gives CDR1 SGDLS, CDR2 YYNGEE. The V gene end was trimmed by 3 bases and the J gene end by 2 bases; junction bases not matched to a gene: 4. CDR3 sequence reads: CASSAGGKQETQYF. Here the CDR3 DNA reads TGTGCCAGCAGCGCCGGGGGGAAGCAAGAGACCCAGTACTTC. The full variable domain, completed using reference TRBV9 and TRBJ2-5, is DSGVTQTPKHLITATGQRVTLRCSPRSGDLSVYWYQQSLDQGLQFLIQYYNGEERAKGNILERFSAQQFPDLHSELNLSSLELGDSALYFCASSAGGKQETQYFGPGTRLLVL.

This chain joins TRBV25-1 and TRBJ2-5, with TRBD1 matching 9 bases. CDR1 and CDR2 (germline): MGHDK, SYGVNS. The ends lost 3 bases at V and 5 bases at J; junction bases unmatched: 10. The CDR3 is 16 residues long. The CDR3 DNA sequence: TGTGCCAGCAGTGATCTTGACAGGGGGATAGCGGAGACCCAGTACTTC. Protein sequence: CASSDLDRGIAETQYF.

The CDR3 DNA reads as TGTGCCAGCAGCTCACGGGGGGGGGAAGATACGCAGTATTTT. Encoded protein: CASSSRGGEDTQYF. The chain recombines TRBV7-9 with TRBJ2-3; TRBD2 aligns across 8 bases. V shed 4 bases and J 5 bases; nucleotides not matched to a gene: 5. Germline assignment: CDR1 SEHNR and CDR2 FQNEAQ (reference sequence). CDR3 length equals 14 residues.

The chain couples TRBV4-2 to TRBJ1-2; TRBD1 matches at 7 bases. The V segment lost 0 bases and the J segment 1 base; nucleotides outside the gene matches: 8. CDR1 and CDR2 from the germline V gene are LGHNA and YNFKEQ. This CDR3 is built from 17 residues. The CDR3 coding sequence is TGTGCCAGCAGCCAAGAAGGCCGACAGGGCGGTAACTATGGCTACACCTTC. It codes for CASSQEGRQGGNYGYTF.

The rearrangement uses TRBV30 and TRBJ2-5; TRBD2 is a possible D gene (7 bases). Judging by the DNA end, TRBJ2-7 fits better; the J call may be wrong. The CDR3 contains 14 residues. Germline-derived CDR1 and CDR2 are GTSNPN and SVGIG (reference sequence). CDR3 nucleotides: TGTGCCTGGAAAGGCGGGGGCCCTACCTACGAGCAGTACTTC. Its protein product is CAWKGGGPTYEQYF.

This clone was found a few times. The chain joins TRBV5-1 to TRBJ1-1; D not certain. Trimming pared 1 base from V and 5 bases from J, leaving 12 bases between. The CDR3 has 14 amino acids. Germline CDR1 is SGHRS and CDR2 is YFSETQ. Written as DNA, the CDR3 is TGCGCCAGCAGCTTGCGTGGGTTGGAGACTGAAGCTTTCTTT. It is translated as CASSLRGLETEAFF. The full variable domain, completed using reference TRBV5-1 and TRBJ1-1, is KAGVTQTPRYLIKTRGQQVTLSCSPISGHRSVSWYQQTPGQGLQFLFEYFSETQRNKGNFPGRFSGRQFSNSRSEMNVSTLELGDSALYLCASSLRGLETEAFFGQGTRLTVV.

CDR3 region: CASSHLPQGATVRQYF. The DNA for the CDR3 is TGTGCCAGTAGTCACCTCCCGCAGGGGGCCACGGTGAGGCAGTACTTC. This chain uses TRBV19 with TRBJ2-7, with TRBD1 matching 8 bases. Germline trimming cut 5 bases from V and 9 bases from J; bases unmatched to any gene: 18. Germline V gene data show CDR1 as LNHDA and CDR2 as SQIVND (reference sequence). CDR3 length: 16 amino acids.

The V call is TRBV4-2, the J call TRBJ1-2; TRBD1 agrees at 8 bases. In germline, CDR1 is LGHNA, CDR2 YNFKEQ. This CDR3 has 16 residues. V trimming: 0 bases; J trimming: 8 bases; junction bases outside the gene matches: 11. CDR3 bases: TGTGCCAGCAGCCAAGAGAGAATCCCAGGGGGCGGAGGCTACACCTTC. Translation: CASSQERIPGGGGYTF.

The count of this clone is one. The chain employs TRBV5-6 and TRBJ2-7, with TRBD1 identical over 7 bases. CDR3 length equals 13 residues. V gave up 6 bases and J gave up 2 bases; unmatched junction bases: 5. Germline CDR1 is SGHDT and CDR2 is YYEEEE. The CDR3 DNA follows: TGTGCCAGCACGACCGGGACAGCCTACGAGCAGTACTTC. This sequence encodes CASTTGTAYEQYF.

The CDR3 sequence: CASSEANPSGGAFLNYGYTF. The CDR3 DNA follows: TGTGCCAGCAGCGAGGCTAACCCCAGTGGGGGGGCATTTCTTAACTATGGCTACACCTTC. The chain employs TRBV5-4 and TRBJ1-2; D might be TRBD1 (6 bases). Germline lookup yields CDR1 SGHNT and CDR2 YYREEE (reference sequence). V was clipped by 4 bases and J by 1 base, with 29 bases between them. The CDR3 is 20 amino acids.

The chain has TRBV10-1 and TRBJ2-5, with 7 bases aligning to TRBD2. Trimming took 5 bases from V and 4 from J; bases not matched to a gene: 7. Germline V lookup: CDR1 WNHNN, CDR2 SYGVQD (reference sequence). The CDR3 extends over 14 amino acids. CDR3 bases: TGCGCCAGCAGTTCCGGACTAGTAGGAGAGACCCAGTACTTC. Protein product: CASSSGLVGETQYF.

The rearrangement links TRBV30 to TRBJ2-3; no firm D call. Germline lookup yields CDR1 GTSNPN and CDR2 SVGIG (reference sequence). V was pared by 5 bases and J by 5 bases, with 5 bases between. The CDR3 length is 10 residues. DNA of the CDR3: TGTGCCTGGGGGCTAGATACGCAGTATTTT. Translated: CAWGLDTQYF.

V gene TRBV5-1 combines with J gene TRBJ1-6, with a possible D match to TRBD1 (6 bases). The CDR3 consists of 15 residues. Germline V gene data show CDR1 as SGHRS and CDR2 as YFSETQ. The V gene lost 4 bases and the J gene lost 6 bases, with 14 bases spanning the gap. DNA for the CDR3: TGCGCCAGCAGCCCAGGGGCGGTTGGTAATTCACCCCTCCACTTT. Translation: CASSPGAVGNSPLHF. The full variable domain, completed using reference TRBV5-1 and TRBJ1-6, is KAGVTQTPRYLIKTRGQQVTLSCSPISGHRSVSWYQQTPGQGLQFLFEYFSETQRNKGNFPGRFSGRQFSNSRSEMNVSTLELGDSALYLCASSPGAVGNSPLHFGNGTRLTVT.

DNA of the CDR3: TGTGCCAGCAGCCTAATCTCCTACGAGCAGTACTTC. It specifies CASSLISYEQYF. The chain recombines TRBV13 with TRBJ2-7; no definite D call. The CDR3 sequence is 12 residues long. The germline V and J ends were trimmed by 5 bases and 0 bases, with 5 bases remaining between them. CDR1 is PRHDT and CDR2 is FYEKMQ in the germline V gene (reference sequence).

The V and J genes are TRBV5-4 and TRBJ1-1; tentatively, D is TRBD1 (6 bases). The germline gives CDR1 SGHNT, CDR2 YYREEE (reference sequence). With 0 bases removed from V and 6 bases from J, the gap between germline ends came to 18 bases. CDR3 length: 16 residues. The CDR3, as DNA: TGTGCCAGCAGCTTGGGGGACACACAGAGATCTGCTGAAGCTTTCTTT. It translates to CASSLGDTQRSAEAFF. The entire variable domain, with the rest obtained from reference TRBV5-4 and TRBJ1-1, is as follows: ETGVTQSPTHLIKTRGQQVTLRCSSQSGHNTVSWYQQALGQGPQFIFQYYREEENGRGNFPPRFSGLQFPNYSSELNVNALELDDSALYLCASSLGDTQRSAEAFFGQGTRLTVV.

In its sample, this clone was seen a few times. V and J are TRBV15 and TRBJ1-3; unclear D gene. V was clipped by 0 bases and J by 5 bases, with 5 bases between them. CDR3 length equals 13 residues. CDR1 is LNHNV and CDR2 is YYDKDF in the germline V gene (reference sequence). In DNA, the CDR3 is TGTGCCACCAGCAGAGATTCAAGAAACACCATATATTTT. Protein product: CATSRDSRNTIYF.

About this clone itself: At one end, the junction sequence differs from germline, possibly due to a read error. The chain employs TRBV7-9 and TRBJ1-2; 7 bases match TRBD1. This CDR3 has 13 amino acids. Per germline, CDR1 SEHNR and CDR2 FQNEAQ (reference sequence). This chain's CDR3 is CSSSPGQYYGYTF. The CDR3, as DNA: TGTTCCAGCAGCCCGGGACAGTACTATGGCTACACCTTC.

This clone was observed a single time. The V and J genes are TRBV5-4 and TRBJ2-7; D may be TRBD2 (7 bases). V lost 3 bases and J lost 3, with 13 bases in between. Germline CDR1 and CDR2: SGHNT and YYREEE (reference sequence). CDR3 size: 14 residues. The CDR3 protein is CASSSRGGDYEQYF. For the CDR3, the DNA is TGTGCCAGCAGCTCGAGGGGGGGAGACTACGAGCAGTACTTC. Full variable domain (remainder filled in from reference TRBV5-4 and TRBJ2-7): ETGVTQSPTHLIKTRGQQVTLRCSSQSGHNTVSWYQQALGQGPQFIFQYYREEENGRGNFPPRFSGLQFPNYSSELNVNALELDDSALYLCASSSRGGDYEQYFGPGTRLTVT.